The 4 T cell receptor beta chains below all came from one sample that was sequenced in a study of T cells after yellow fever vaccination. TCRdb recomputed calls from the 5' RACE reads with MiXCR, one row per CDR3 protein. The sample includes approximately 550,000 distinct CDR3 sequences, roughly a fifth seen only once; the top ten take 14%. The material was PBMCs, obtained 15 days after the yellow fever booster vaccination. The source of these receptors is a young man who received the YFV17D yellow fever vaccine.

This clonotype has more than one count but fewer than ten. The chain is built from TRBV12-3 or TRBV12-4 and TRBJ2-3, with 13 nucleotides matching TRBD2. V lost 4 bases to trimming and J lost 5 bases; unmatched junction nucleotides: 9. This CDR3 is 17 amino acids long. This CDR3 is CASSSRRTSGRLDTQYF. For the CDR3, the DNA is TGTGCCAGCAGTTCCAGAAGGACTAGCGGGAGACTAGATACGCAGTATTTT.

The V and J genes are TRBV12-3 or TRBV12-4 and TRBJ2-5, with TRBD2 matching over 8 bases. CDR3 length: 14 residues. After removal of 4 bases from V and 2 bases from J, the junction contained 3 bases not matched to a gene. In DNA form, the CDR3 reads TGTGCCAGCAGTTCTAGCGGGCCTCAAGAGACCCAGTACTTC. The encoded protein is CASSSSGPQETQYF.

The rearrangement uses TRBV6-2 or TRBV6-3 and TRBJ2-1, with D possibly matching TRBD1 (5 bases). CDR3 length: 13 residues. The V gene lost 4 bases and the J gene lost 6 bases, with 10 bases spanning the gap. The germline V gene encodes CDR1 MNHEY and CDR2 SVGEGT. CDR3 bases: TGTGCCAGCAGTTTGCCAGGGTCCAATGAGCAGTTCTTC. Protein: CASSLPGSNEQFF.

This clonotype was observed a handful of times. The CDR3 here is CASSPPGQGLEKLFF. The CDR3 DNA is TGCGCCAGCAGCCCTCCTGGACAGGGGCTTGAAAAACTGTTTTTT. V usage is TRBV5-1 and J usage is TRBJ1-4, with 9 bases matching TRBD1. The V and J ends lost 4 bases and 7 bases, in that order; junction bases with no gene match: 8. This CDR3 is 15 amino acids long. Per the germline V gene, CDR1 is SGHRS and CDR2 is YFSETQ.